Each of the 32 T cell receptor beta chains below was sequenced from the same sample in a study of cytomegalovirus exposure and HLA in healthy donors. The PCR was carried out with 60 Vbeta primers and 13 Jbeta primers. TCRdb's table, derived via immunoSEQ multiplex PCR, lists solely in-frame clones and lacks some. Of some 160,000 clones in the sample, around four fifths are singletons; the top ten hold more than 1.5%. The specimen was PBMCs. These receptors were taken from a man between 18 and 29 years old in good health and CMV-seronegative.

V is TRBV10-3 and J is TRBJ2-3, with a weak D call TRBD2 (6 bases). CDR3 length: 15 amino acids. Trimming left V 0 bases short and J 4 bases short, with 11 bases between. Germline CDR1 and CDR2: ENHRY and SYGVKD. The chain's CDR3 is CAISESRERPDTQYF. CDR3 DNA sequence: TGTGCCATCAGTGAGTCTCGGGAGAGACCAGATACGCAGTATTTT.

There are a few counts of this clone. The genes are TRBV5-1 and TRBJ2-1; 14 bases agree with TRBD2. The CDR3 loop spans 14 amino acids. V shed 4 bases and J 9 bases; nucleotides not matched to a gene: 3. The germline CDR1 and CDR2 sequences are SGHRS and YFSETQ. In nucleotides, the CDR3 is TGCGCCAGCAGCCCGGGACTAGCGGGAGCTGAGCAGTTCTTC. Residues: CASSPGLAGAEQFF.

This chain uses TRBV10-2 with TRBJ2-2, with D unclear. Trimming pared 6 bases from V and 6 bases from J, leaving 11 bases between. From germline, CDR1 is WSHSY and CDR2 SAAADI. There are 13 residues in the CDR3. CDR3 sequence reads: CASSERSSGELFF. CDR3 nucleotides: TGCGCCAGCAGCGAACGGAGTTCCGGGGAGCTGTTTTTT.

The CDR3 DNA sequence: TGTGCCAGCAGCGGCCCCTGGGGCGAGCAGTACTTC. Translation: CASSGPWGEQYF. The J gene is TRBJ2-5, the V gene TRBV9; no clear D. With the DNA end fitting TRBJ2-7 better, the J assignment may be wrong. Per germline, CDR1 SGDLS and CDR2 YYNGEE. This CDR3 has 12 amino acids.

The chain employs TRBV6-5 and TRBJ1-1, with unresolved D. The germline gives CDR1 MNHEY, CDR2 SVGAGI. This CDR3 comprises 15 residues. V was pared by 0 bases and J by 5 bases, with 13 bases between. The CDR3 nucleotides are TGTGCCAGCAGTTACTCGATCCCGGGGAGGACTGAAGCTTTCTTT. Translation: CASSYSIPGRTEAFF.

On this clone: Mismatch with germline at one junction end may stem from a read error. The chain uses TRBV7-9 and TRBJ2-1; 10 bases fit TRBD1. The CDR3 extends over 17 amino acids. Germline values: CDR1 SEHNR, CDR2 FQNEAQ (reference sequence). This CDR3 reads CSSSSRTGGALYNEQFF. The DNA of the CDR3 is TGTTCCAGCAGCTCCCGGACAGGGGGTGCCTTATACAATGAGCAGTTCTTC.

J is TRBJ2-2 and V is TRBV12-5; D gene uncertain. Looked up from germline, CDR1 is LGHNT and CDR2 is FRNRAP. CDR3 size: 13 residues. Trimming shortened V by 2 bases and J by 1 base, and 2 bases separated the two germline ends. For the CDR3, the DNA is TGTGCTAGTGGTTTGCGGAACACCGGGGAGCTGTTTTTT. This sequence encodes CASGLRNTGELFF.

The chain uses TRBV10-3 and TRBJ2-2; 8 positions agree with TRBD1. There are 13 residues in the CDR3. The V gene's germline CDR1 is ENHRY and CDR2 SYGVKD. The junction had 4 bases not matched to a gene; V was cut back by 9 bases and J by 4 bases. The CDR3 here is CAILTGGTGELFF. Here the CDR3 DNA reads TGTGCCATTCTCACAGGGGGCACCGGGGAGCTGTTTTTT.

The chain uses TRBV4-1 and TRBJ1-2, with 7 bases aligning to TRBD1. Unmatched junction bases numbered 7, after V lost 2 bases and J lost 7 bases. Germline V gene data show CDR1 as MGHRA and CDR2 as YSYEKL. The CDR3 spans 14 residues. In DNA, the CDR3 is TGCGCCAGCAGCCAAAGGGGGCCCAGGTCTGGCTACACCTTC. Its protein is CASSQRGPRSGYTF.

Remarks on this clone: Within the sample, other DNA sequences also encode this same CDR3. CDR3 in DNA: TGTGCCAGCAGCTTAAAGGGGCTAGCGGGGACAAACACCGGGGAGCTGTTTTTT. This translates into CASSLKGLAGTNTGELFF. The chain recombines TRBV7-2 with TRBJ2-2; 9 positions match TRBD2. The J segment lost 2 bases and the V segment lost 2 bases, leaving 9 bases of the junction unmatched. Germline V gene sequence: CDR1 SGHTA, CDR2 FQGNSA. This CDR3 has 18 amino acids.

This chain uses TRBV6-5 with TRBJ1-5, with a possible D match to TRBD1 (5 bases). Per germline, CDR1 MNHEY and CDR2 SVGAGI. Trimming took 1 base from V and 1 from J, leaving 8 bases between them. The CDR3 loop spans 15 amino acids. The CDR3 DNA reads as TGTGCCAGCAGTTACTTAGGGGCGAGCAATCAGCCCCAGCATTTT. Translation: CASSYLGASNQPQHF.

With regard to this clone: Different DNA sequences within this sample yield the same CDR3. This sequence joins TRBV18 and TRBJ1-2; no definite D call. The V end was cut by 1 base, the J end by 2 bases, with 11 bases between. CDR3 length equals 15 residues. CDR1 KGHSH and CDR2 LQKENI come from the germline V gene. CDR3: CASSPLTGLNYGYTF. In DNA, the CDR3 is TGTGCCAGCTCACCACTGACGGGTCTGAACTATGGCTACACCTTC.

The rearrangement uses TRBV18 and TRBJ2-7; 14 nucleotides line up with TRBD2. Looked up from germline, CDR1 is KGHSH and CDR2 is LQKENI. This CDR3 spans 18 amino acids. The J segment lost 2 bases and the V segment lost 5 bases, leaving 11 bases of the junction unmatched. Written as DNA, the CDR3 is TGTGCCAGCTCAGCGGGACTAGCGGGAGAAGATGGGACCTACGAGCAGTACTTC. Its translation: CASSAGLAGEDGTYEQYF.

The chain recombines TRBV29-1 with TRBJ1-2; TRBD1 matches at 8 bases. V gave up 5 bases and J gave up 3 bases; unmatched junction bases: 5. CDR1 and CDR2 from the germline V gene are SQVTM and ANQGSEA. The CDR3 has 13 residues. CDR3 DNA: TGCAGCGTTACGACAGGGGCAGACTATGGCTACACCTTC. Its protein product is CSVTTGADYGYTF.

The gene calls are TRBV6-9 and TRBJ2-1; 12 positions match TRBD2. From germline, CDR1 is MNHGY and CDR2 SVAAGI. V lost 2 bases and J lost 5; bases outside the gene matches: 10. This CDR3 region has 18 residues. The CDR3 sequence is CASSYELAGGPVNNEQFF. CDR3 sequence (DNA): TGTGCCAGCAGTTATGAACTAGCGGGAGGTCCGGTCAACAATGAGCAGTTCTTC.

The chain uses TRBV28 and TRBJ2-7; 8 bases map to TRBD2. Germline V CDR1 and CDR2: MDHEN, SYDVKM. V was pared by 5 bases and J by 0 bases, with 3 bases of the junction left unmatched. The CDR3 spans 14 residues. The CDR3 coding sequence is TGTGCCAGCAGTCTGCTAGCGGGCTCCTACGAGCAGTACTTC. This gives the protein CASSLLAGSYEQYF.

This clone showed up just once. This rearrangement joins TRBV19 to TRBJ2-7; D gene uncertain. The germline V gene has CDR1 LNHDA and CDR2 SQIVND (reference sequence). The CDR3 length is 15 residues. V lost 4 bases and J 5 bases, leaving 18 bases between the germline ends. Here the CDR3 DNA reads TGTGCCAGTAGTAAAGCCGACACCCGGCCGCACGAGCAGTACTTC. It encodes CASSKADTRPHEQYF. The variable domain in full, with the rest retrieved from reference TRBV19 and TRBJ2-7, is DGGITQSPKYLFRKEGQNVTLSCEQNLNHDAMYWYRQDPGQGLRLIYYSQIVNDFQKGDIAEGYSVSREKKESFPLTVTSAQKNPTAFYLCASSKADTRPHEQYFGPGTRLTVT.

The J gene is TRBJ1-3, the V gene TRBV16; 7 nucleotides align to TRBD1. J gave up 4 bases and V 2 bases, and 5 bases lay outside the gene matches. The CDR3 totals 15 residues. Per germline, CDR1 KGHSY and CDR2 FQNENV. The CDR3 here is CASSQGGGVGNTIYF. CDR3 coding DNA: TGTGCCAGCAGCCAAGGAGGGGGCGTCGGAAACACCATATATTTT.

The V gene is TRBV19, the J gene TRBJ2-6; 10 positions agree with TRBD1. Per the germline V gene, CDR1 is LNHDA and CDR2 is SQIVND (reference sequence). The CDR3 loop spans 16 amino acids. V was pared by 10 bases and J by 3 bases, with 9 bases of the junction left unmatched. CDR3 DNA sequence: TGTGCCACCAAAGGACAGGGGGTTTATGGGGCCAACGTCCTGACTTTC. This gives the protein CATKGQGVYGANVLTF.

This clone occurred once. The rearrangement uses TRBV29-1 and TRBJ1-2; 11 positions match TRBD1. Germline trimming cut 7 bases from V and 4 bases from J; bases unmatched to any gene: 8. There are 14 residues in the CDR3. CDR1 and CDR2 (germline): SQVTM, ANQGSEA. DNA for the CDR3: TGCAGCGCCGGGACAGGGGGTGAAATCTATGGCTACACCTTC. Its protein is CSAGTGGEIYGYTF.

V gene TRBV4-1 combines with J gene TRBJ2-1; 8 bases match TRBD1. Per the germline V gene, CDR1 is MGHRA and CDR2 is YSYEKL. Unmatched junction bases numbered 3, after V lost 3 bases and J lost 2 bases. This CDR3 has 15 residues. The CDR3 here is CASSQSRGPYNEQFF. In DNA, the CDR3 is TGCGCCAGCAGCCAGTCCAGGGGGCCCTACAATGAGCAGTTCTTC.

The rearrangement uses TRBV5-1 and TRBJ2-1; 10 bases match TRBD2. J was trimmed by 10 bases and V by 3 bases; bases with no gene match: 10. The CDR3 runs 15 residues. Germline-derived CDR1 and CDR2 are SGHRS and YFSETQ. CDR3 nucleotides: TGCGCCAGCAGCTCAGGAGACGGGACTAGCGAAGAGCAGTTCTTC. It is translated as CASSSGDGTSEEQFF. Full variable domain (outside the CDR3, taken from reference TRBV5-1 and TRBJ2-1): KAGVTQTPRYLIKTRGQQVTLSCSPISGHRSVSWYQQTPGQGLQFLFEYFSETQRNKGNFPGRFSGRQFSNSRSEMNVSTLELGDSALYLCASSSGDGTSEEQFFGPGTRLTVL.

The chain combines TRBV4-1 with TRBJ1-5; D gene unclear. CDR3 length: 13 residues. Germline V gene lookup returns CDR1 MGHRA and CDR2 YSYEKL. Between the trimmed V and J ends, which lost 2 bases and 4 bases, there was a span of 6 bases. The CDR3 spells CASSQHLNQPQHF. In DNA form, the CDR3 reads TGCGCCAGCAGCCAACACTTGAATCAGCCCCAGCATTTT.

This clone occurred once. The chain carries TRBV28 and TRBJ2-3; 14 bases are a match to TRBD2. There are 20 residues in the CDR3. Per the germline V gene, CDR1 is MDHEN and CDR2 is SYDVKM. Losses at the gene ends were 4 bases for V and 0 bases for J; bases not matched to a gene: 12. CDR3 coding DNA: TGTGCCAGCAGTTCGGGACTAGCGGGAGCCCCCGGGTCTAGCACAGATACGCAGTATTTT. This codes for CASSSGLAGAPGSSTDTQYF.

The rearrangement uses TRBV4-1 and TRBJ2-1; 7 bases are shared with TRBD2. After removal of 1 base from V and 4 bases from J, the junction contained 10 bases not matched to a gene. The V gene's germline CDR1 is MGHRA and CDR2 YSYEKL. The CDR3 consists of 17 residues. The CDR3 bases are TGCGCCAGCAGCCAAGTTGGGGGAGGGCCCACATACAATGAGCAGTTCTTC. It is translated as CASSQVGGGPTYNEQFF.

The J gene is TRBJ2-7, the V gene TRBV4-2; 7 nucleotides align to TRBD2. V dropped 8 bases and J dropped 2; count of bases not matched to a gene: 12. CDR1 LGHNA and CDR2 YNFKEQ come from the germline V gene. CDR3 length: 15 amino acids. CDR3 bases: TGTGCCAGCCGCCGCCGGGCGGGGGACCCCTACGAGCAGTACTTC. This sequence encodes CASRRRAGDPYEQYF.

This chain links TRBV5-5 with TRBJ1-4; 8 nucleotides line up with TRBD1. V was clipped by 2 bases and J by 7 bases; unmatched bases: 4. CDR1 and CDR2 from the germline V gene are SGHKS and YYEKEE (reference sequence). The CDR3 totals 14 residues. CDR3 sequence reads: CASSLGQGREKLFF. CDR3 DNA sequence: TGTGCCAGCAGCTTAGGACAGGGACGTGAAAAACTGTTTTTT.

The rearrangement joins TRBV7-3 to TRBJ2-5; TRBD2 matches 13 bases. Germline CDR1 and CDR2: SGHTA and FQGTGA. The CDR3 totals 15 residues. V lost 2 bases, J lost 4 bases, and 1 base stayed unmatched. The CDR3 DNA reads TGTGCCAGCAGCTTAGGGACTAGCGGGATAGAGACCCAGTACTTC. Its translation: CASSLGTSGIETQYF. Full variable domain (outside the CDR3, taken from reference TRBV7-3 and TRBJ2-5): GAGVSQTPSNKVTEKGKYVELRCDPISGHTALYWYRQSLGQGPEFLIYFQGTGAADDSGLPNDRFFAVRPEGSVSTLKIQRTERGDSAVYLCASSLGTSGIETQYFGPGTRLLVL.

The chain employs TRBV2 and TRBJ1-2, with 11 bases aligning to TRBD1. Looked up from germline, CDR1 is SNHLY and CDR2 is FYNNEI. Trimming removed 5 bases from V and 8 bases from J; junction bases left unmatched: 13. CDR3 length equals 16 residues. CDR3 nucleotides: TGTGCCAGCAGTAGGAAGGGACAGGGGGATAGTTGGGGCTACACCTTC. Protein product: CASSRKGQGDSWGYTF.

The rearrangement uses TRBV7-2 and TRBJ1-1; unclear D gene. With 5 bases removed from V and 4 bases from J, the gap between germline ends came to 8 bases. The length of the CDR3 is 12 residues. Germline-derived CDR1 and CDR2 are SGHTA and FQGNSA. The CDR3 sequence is CASSPGSTEAFF. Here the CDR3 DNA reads TGTGCCAGCAGCCCCGGGAGCACTGAAGCTTTCTTT.

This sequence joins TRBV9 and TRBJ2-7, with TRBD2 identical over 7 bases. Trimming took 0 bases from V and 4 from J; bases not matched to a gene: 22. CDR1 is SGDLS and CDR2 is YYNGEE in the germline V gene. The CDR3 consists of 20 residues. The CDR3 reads CASSVAAGGEKDLPLYEQYF. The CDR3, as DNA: TGTGCCAGCAGCGTAGCGGCTGGGGGGGAAAAGGACCTTCCCCTTTACGAGCAGTACTTC.

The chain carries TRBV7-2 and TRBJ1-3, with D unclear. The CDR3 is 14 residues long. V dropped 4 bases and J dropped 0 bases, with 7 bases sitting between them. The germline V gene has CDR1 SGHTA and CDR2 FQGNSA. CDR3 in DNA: TGTGCCAGCAGCTCGGGGAACTCTGGAAACACCATATATTTT. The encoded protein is CASSSGNSGNTIYF.